This note documents a single T cell receptor beta chain sequence. The data are from a study of PD-1 blockade in mismatch repair-deficient tumors. Profiled with immunoSEQ multiplex PCR; TCRdb holds only in-frame clones, not every one. This table holds 56,000 or so clones, around 82% found once. CDR3 length: 14 residues. In germline, CDR1 is LGHNA, CDR2 YNFKEQ. Deletions cut 3 bases from V and 7 bases from J, with 16 bases between. Sequenced material: peripheral blood, taken 4 weeks after starting pembrolizumab. This clonotype originated in an adult with mismatch repair-deficient cancer. The V gene is TRBV4-2, the J gene TRBJ2-7; D perhaps matches TRBD2 (5 bases). The CDR3 nucleotides are TGTGCCAGCAGCCAGACTATCGGTCCGGGGGAGCAGTACTTC. This codes for CASSQTIGPGEQYF.